This T cell receptor beta chain was recovered during a study of blood T cell repertoires in COVID-19. Original processing methods: Researchers report that nucleated cell counts were estimated from reference gene primer amplification. Profiled with immunoSEQ multiplex PCR; TCRdb holds only in-frame clones, not every one. V, J and clone size were drawn from that table, and D and trimming were deduced from the DNA. The data show 25,000 or so clones, approximately 83% seen once. Germline V gene sequence: CDR1 LNHNV, CDR2 YYDKDF (reference sequence). This CDR3 is built from 14 residues. V lost 2 bases and J 8 bases, leaving 15 bases between the germline ends.

The rearrangement uses TRBV15 and TRBJ1-1; D might be TRBD1 (5 bases). Sequencing was carried out using peripheral blood. The receptor was isolated from a human donor in a cohort sampled during active COVID-19. The CDR3 bases are TGTGCCACCAGCAGAAGAAATTCAGGGCTAGAAGCTTTCTTT. Encoded protein: CATSRRNSGLEAFF.